Below are 3 T cell receptor beta chains sequenced from a single sample in a study of neoadjuvant anti-PD-1 for oral cavity cancer. Time point reported: after neoadjuvant nivolumab, at surgical resection. TCRdb's table, derived via immunoSEQ multiplex PCR, lists solely in-frame clones and lacks some. The sample contains approximately 68,000 clones, 85% to 90% of which appear only once. This sample comprised PBMCs, obtained after nivolumab (anti-PD-1) treatment. The receptors stem from a person between 35 and 79 years old with oral cavity squamous cell carcinoma.

The gene calls are TRBV2 and TRBJ1-5; 7 bases match TRBD1. Germline values: CDR1 SNHLY, CDR2 FYNNEI. Losses at the gene ends were 5 bases for V and 6 bases for J; bases not matched to a gene: 7. This CDR3 is built from 14 residues. CDR3 in amino acids: CASSPGTVGQPQHF. For the CDR3, the DNA is TGTGCCAGCAGTCCGGGGACAGTGGGTCAGCCCCAGCATTTT.

The chain combines TRBV29-1 with TRBJ2-2; 12 bases line up with TRBD1. The J segment lost 6 bases and the V segment lost 6 bases, leaving 2 bases of the junction unmatched. Germline values: CDR1 SQVTM, CDR2 ANQGSEA. The CDR3 is 13 residues long. CDR3 in DNA: TGCAGCGTGGGACAGGGGGCATCCGGGGAGCTGTTTTTT. This encodes CSVGQGASGELFF.

The chain has TRBV2 and TRBJ1-2; perhaps TRBD1 as D (6 bases). The germline V and J ends were trimmed by 2 bases and 8 bases, with 12 bases remaining between them. Germline V lookup: CDR1 SNHLY, CDR2 FYNNEI. The length of the CDR3 is 13 residues. CDR3 coding DNA: TGTGCCAGCAGTGAAAGGGGGATTGGCGGCTACACCTTC. It is translated as CASSERGIGGYTF.